The T cell receptor beta chain under discussion was sequenced for a study of CD8 T cells in Susac syndrome (dated by TCRdb to the late 2010s). About the full investigation: Repertoire sequencing was used to test whether CD8+ T cell activation and differentiation in Susac syndrome was antigen driven. Study-level results and caveats: The number of individuals in the TCR sequencing and HLA analysis was recognized as being relatively small.

In the case of this clonotype: Its recognized antigen is unknown. Base quality data are lacking; no much larger clone is found one base away.

RNA was extracted using the RNeasy kit, and about 0.45 to 1 microgram was reverse transcribed with random hexamers. TCR beta CDR3 regions were amplified with the immunoSEQ multiplex PCR assay covering 54 Vbeta and 13 Jbeta segments. PCR amplification bias was corrected by using a synthetic template baseline for primer optimization and computational correction. Per the source publication's procedure: Reads were annotated to V, D and J genes according to IMGT and were analyzed with immunoSEQ Analyzer, with only productive sequences retained. Clonality was calculated as one minus the Shannon entropy normalized by log2 of the number of productive unique sequences. Public and private clones were assessed among the 100 most prevalent clones of each patient and control. Clones were defined as Susac-specific if absent from the healthy and MS cohorts, from roughly 1,100 published viral clones and from other ImmuneACCESS disease sequences. TCRdb trimmed the raw reads at Q25, called clones with MiXCR and kept productive beta chains. CDR3 protein sequences are deduplicated, and each keeps its most common genes and DNA. The V and J calls, along with clone size, are taken from TCRdb and not from the paper's own processing. The sample yields about 200,000 distinct CDR3 sequences; roughly 94% were counted once. The top ten clonotypes cover 0.1% of the sample.

Peripheral blood CD8+ and CD4+ T cells from healthy donors, Susac syndrome patients and multiple sclerosis patients were profiled by high-throughput TCR beta sequencing. Healthy donors were age- and sex-matched controls. Bulk CD8+ and CD4+ T cells were purified by magnetic negative isolation, whereas CD8+ TEMRA cells were enriched by FACS. Blood was drawn into EDTA tubes, processed within 24 hours, and PBMCs were isolated by density gradient centrifugation. PBMCs destined for TCR sequencing were cryopreserved in liquid nitrogen and later thawed in a 37 °C water bath. The sorted or isolated CD4+, CD8+ and CD8+ TEMRA cells had a purity of 90% or higher. The TCR sequence derives from a human donor in good health. The sequenced sample consisted of CD4+ T cells from PBMCs.

The DNA sequence is as follows: TGTGCCAGCAGCGACCCGAGAGGCGGGGGGGCCGTCAATGAGCAGTTCTTC. Its amino acids are CASSDPRGGGAVNEQFF. The rearrangement combines TRBV9 with TRBJ2-1, with TRBD2 identical over 9 junction bases. For this chain, trimming is 3 bases at the V end and 6 bases at the J end, and the number of junction bases without a gene match is 13. The CDR3 measures 17 amino acids from cysteine to phenylalanine. Only the CDR3 region is kept as DNA, spanning 51 bases read in frame from base 1. Sequences SGDLS (CDR1) and YYNGEE (CDR2) are obtained from the germline V gene.